Many counts were recorded for the clone carrying this TCR beta chain. The target antigen is unknown. The source material, RNA transcripts, was used to amplify TCR beta CDR3 regions. TCR CDR3 regions were first amplified by RT-PCR with HTBI primers. TCRdb re-called the multiplex PCR reads through MiXCR, storing one row per CDR3 protein. This sample carries around 300,000 distinct CDR3 sequences, roughly 13% of them seen once, and the ten largest clones take approximately 35%. The sample originates from a study of T cells in Graves' hyperthyroidism and ophthalmopathy. Broader study findings: The model predicted ophthalmopathy a median around six months before onset.

The germline V gene has CDR1 GTSNPN and CDR2 SVGIG (reference sequence). The CDR3 is made up of 13 amino acids. Trimming pared 5 bases from V and 1 base from J, leaving 9 bases between. This receptor was taken from a woman aged 40 to 50 with Graves' ophthalmopathy. Sample: blood. The chain combines TRBV30 with TRBJ1-5; the D gene is possibly TRBD1 (5 bases). The CDR3, as DNA: TGTGCCTGGGGCCGGGACAGCAATCAGCCCCAGCATTTT. It yields the protein CAWGRDSNQPQHF. Drawing the rest from reference TRBV30 and TRBJ1-5, the complete variable domain is SQTIHQWPATLVQPVGSPLSLECTVEGTSNPNLYWYRQAAGRGLQLLFYSVGIGQISSEVPQNLSASRPQDRQFILSSKKLLLSDSGFYLCAWGRDSNQPQHFGDGTRLSIL.